A single sample is the source of the 17 T cell receptor beta chains below, sequenced in a study of shared clonotypes between healthy human individuals. The protocol was immunoSEQ multiplex PCR, while the TCRdb copy is restricted to in-frame clones and leaves out a portion. This table has roughly 680,000 clones, 72% appearing once. The sequenced sample was memory CD4+ T cells sorted from blood. Subset indicated: CD45RA-negative fraction. The source of these receptors is a woman aged 30 to 39 in good health.

The chain is built from TRBV19 and TRBJ2-4, with TRBD1 matching 8 bases. This CDR3 is built from 16 residues. The germline V gene encodes CDR1 LNHDA and CDR2 SQIVND (reference sequence). V lost 9 bases and J lost 0; bases outside the gene matches: 10. CDR3 residues: CASLETGDLAKNIQYF. DNA for the CDR3: TGTGCCAGCCTGGAGACAGGGGATCTAGCCAAAAACATTCAGTACTTC.

A few counts support this clone. The rearrangement links TRBV5-6 to TRBJ2-5, with D uncertain. CDR1 and CDR2 (germline): SGHDT, YYEEEE. The CDR3 is 15 residues long. V lost 3 bases, J lost 4 bases, and 16 bases lay in between. The CDR3 is CASSYRLTRGETQYF. CDR3 in DNA: TGTGCCAGCAGCTATAGACTGACCCGTGGAGAGACCCAGTACTTC.

The rearrangement links TRBV7-9 to TRBJ2-7, with a possible D match to TRBD1 (5 bases). The ends were cut back, 1 base at V and 6 bases at J, with 10 bases in the middle. Germline loops: CDR1 SEHNR, CDR2 FQNEAQ (reference sequence). This CDR3 comprises 13 residues. CDR3 amino acids: CASSLEGFGEQYF. DNA for the CDR3: TGTGCCAGCAGCTTAGAGGGGTTTGGCGAGCAGTACTTC.

The rearrangement links TRBV5-4 to TRBJ2-3, with D possibly matching TRBD2 (5 bases). V shed 4 bases and J shed 1 base, with 10 bases lying between them. CDR1 is SGHNT and CDR2 is YYREEE in the germline V gene (reference sequence). This CDR3 is built from 14 residues. CDR3 protein: CASSPAGGTDTQYF. DNA of the CDR3: TGTGCCAGCAGCCCTGCGGGTGGCACAGATACGCAGTATTTT.

This clone has only one observation. V gene TRBV2 combines with J gene TRBJ1-5; unclear D gene. Germline values: CDR1 SNHLY, CDR2 FYNNEI. Trimming took off 4 bases at V and 6 bases at J, with 13 bases between the two ends. The CDR3 is 14 amino acids. CDR3 in amino acids: CASSGPGEAQPQHF. In DNA form, the CDR3 reads TGTGCCAGCAGTGGGCCAGGAGAAGCTCAGCCCCAGCATTTT.

Note on this clone: Other DNA sequences within the sample encode an identical CDR3. J is TRBJ2-6 and V is TRBV19, with D hard to call. CDR3 size: 14 residues. Trimming removed 7 bases from V and 3 bases from J, with 10 bases in between. The germline V gene has CDR1 LNHDA and CDR2 SQIVND (reference sequence). CDR3 nucleotide sequence: TGTGCCAGTACTGGGCTCGGTGGGGCCAACGTCCTGACTTTC. Protein: CASTGLGGANVLTF.

This clone was seen just once. The chain couples TRBV4-1 to TRBJ2-1; 9 bases fit TRBD2. The CDR3 is made up of 16 amino acids. Per the germline V gene, CDR1 is MGHRA and CDR2 is YSYEKL. Trimming at V came to 0 bases and at J to 4 bases, leaving 4 bases not matched to a gene. CDR3 in amino acids: CASSQDPSGIYNEQFF. CDR3 sequence (DNA): TGCGCCAGCAGCCAAGATCCTAGCGGGATTTACAATGAGCAGTTCTTC.

Only a few counts were recorded for this clone. DNA for the CDR3: TGTGCCAGCAGCTCCGGAGAAGACTATGGCTACACCTTC. It yields the protein CASSSGEDYGYTF. The rearrangement uses TRBV14 and TRBJ1-2; D not certain. The germline V and J ends were trimmed by 5 bases and 3 bases, with 10 bases remaining between them. The CDR3 sequence is 13 residues long. Per germline, CDR1 SGHDN and CDR2 FVKESK.

J is TRBJ2-7 and V is TRBV28, with TRBD2 matching 13 bases. Germline lookup yields CDR1 MDHEN and CDR2 SYDVKM. Germline trimming cut 5 bases from V and 4 bases from J; bases unmatched to any gene: 8. The length of the CDR3 is 16 residues. DNA of the CDR3: TGTGCCAGCAGTGGGGGGACTAGCGGGGTAACGTACGAGCAGTACTTC. It yields the protein CASSGGTSGVTYEQYF.

This clone showed up just a few times. The chain combines TRBV4-2 with TRBJ1-3; 7 positions agree with TRBD1. The CDR3 is 18 amino acids. V was pared by 4 bases and J by 0 bases, with 12 bases of the junction left unmatched. The germline gives CDR1 LGHNA, CDR2 YNFKEQ. The CDR3 loop is CASSLPVSGGSSGNTIYF. The CDR3 nucleotides are TGTGCCAGCAGCCTTCCGGTTTCAGGGGGGAGCTCTGGAAACACCATATATTTT.

This clone was observed a handful of times. The chain links TRBV18 to TRBJ1-2; D is perhaps TRBD1 (5 bases). Germline CDR1 and CDR2: KGHSH and LQKENI. The CDR3 contains 14 residues. The V gene lost 3 bases and the J gene lost 4 bases, with 12 bases spanning the gap. CDR3 amino acids: CASSPLDSVYGYTF. DNA of the CDR3: TGTGCCAGCTCACCTCTCGACAGCGTCTATGGCTACACCTTC. The full variable domain, rest sourced from reference TRBV18 and TRBJ1-2, is NAGVMQNPRHLVRRRGQEARLRCSPMKGHSHVYWYRQLPEEGLKFMVYLQKENIIDESGMPKERFSAEFPKEGPSILRIQQVVRGDSAAYFCASSPLDSVYGYTFGSGTRLTVV.

CDR3 residues: CASSLETTNEKLFF. The CDR3 nucleotides read TGTGCCAGCAGTCTCGAGACGACTAATGAAAAACTGTTTTTT. The gene calls are TRBV6-5 and TRBJ1-4; no definite D call. The germline V gene encodes CDR1 MNHEY and CDR2 SVGAGI. The CDR3 loop spans 14 amino acids. V was shortened by 5 bases and J by 2 bases, with 9 bases between the two germline ends.

This clone showed up just a few times. The V gene is TRBV4-1, the J gene TRBJ2-7; 10 bases agree with TRBD2. V gave up 4 bases and J gave up 2 bases; unmatched junction bases: 5. The germline V gene encodes CDR1 MGHRA and CDR2 YSYEKL. This CDR3 has 15 amino acids. CDR3 loop: CASSPGLAMAYEQYF. As DNA, the CDR3 is TGCGCCAGCAGCCCGGGACTAGCGATGGCCTACGAGCAGTACTTC.

This clone appeared a few times. The chain is built from TRBV6-1 and TRBJ2-6; a possible D gene is TRBD2 (6 bases). Germline V gives CDR1 MNHNS, CDR2 SASEGT. Trimming pared 6 bases from V and 0 bases from J, leaving 9 bases between. The CDR3 sequence is 15 residues long. The CDR3 sequence: CASRLGGSGANVLTF. The DNA of the CDR3 is TGTGCCAGCAGATTGGGGGGCTCTGGGGCCAACGTCCTGACTTTC.

This clone was seen at least ten times. The chain links TRBV7-6 to TRBJ1-1, with 7 bases lining up with TRBD1. CDR3 length: 18 residues. V gave up 2 bases and J gave up 1 base; unmatched junction bases: 13. CDR1 and CDR2 (germline): SGHVS, FNYEAQ. DNA of the CDR3: TGTGCCAGCAGCTTATTGAAGGGTAGGGGGCGAGGGAACACTGAAGCTTTCTTT. This sequence encodes CASSLLKGRGRGNTEAFF.

This clone has at least ten counts. The V gene is TRBV6-1, the J gene TRBJ2-2, with 9 nucleotides matching TRBD2. There are 15 residues in the CDR3. The trim removed 5 bases at V and 7 bases at J, leaving 8 bases unmatched. Germline CDR1 is MNHNS and CDR2 is SASEGT. CDR3 protein: CASSMTSGILGELFF. The CDR3, as DNA: TGTGCCAGCAGTATGACTAGCGGTATCCTCGGGGAGCTGTTTTTT.

The J gene is TRBJ1-2, the V gene TRBV5-1; D unresolved. V was clipped by 3 bases and J by 7 bases, with 13 bases between them. The CDR3 contains 13 residues. Germline CDR1 reads SGHRS; CDR2 reads YFSETQ. As DNA, the CDR3 is TGCGCCAGCAGCTCCCCCGGAATGACTGGCTACACCTTC. Translation: CASSSPGMTGYTF.